These T cell receptor beta chains were read from a single sample in a study of regulatory T cells in long-lasting Graves disease. TCRdb recomputed calls from the multiplex PCR reads with MiXCR, one row per CDR3 protein. The sample shows 440,000 or so distinct CDR3 sequences, about 17% of them seen only once. This same sample was also taken into another study, of T cells in Graves' hyperthyroidism and ophthalmopathy.

The source material was peripheral blood mononuclear cells (PBMCs), sampled at new diagnosis, from a patient treated with antithyroid drugs. The receptors were gathered from a woman in her thirties with Graves disease. CDR3s include the opening cysteine and the closing phenylalanine or tryptophan. D genes are given only for firm matches. Size is omitted from some rows. Given values are once, few, many or a class for expanded clones.

CDR3 protein | CDR3 DNA | clone size | D gene | J gene | V gene
CSAMGLATNTGELLF | TGCAGTGCTATGGGACTAGCGACAAACACCGGGGAGCTGCTTTTT | few | TRBD2 | TRBJ2-2 | TRBV20-1
CASSSILSLAGGESSYNEQFF | TGTGCCAGCAGTTCGATTCTCAGCCTAGCGGGAGGGGAAAGCTCCTACAATGAGCAGTTCTTC | once | TRBD2 | TRBJ2-1 | TRBV28
CASRGGRNTEAFF | TGTGCCAGCCGAGGAGGGAGGAACACTGAAGCTTTCTTT | many | NA | TRBJ1-1 | TRBV27
CASRRQGSRTEAFF | TGTGCCAGCAGACGACAGGGGTCGCGCACTGAAGCTTTCTTT | many | TRBD1 | TRBJ1-1 | TRBV6-1
CASSLTPDPGGELFF | TGTGCCAGCAGCCTAACACCGGACCCTGGGGGGGAGCTGTTTTTT | NA | NA | TRBJ2-2 | TRBV7-9
CASSFRLFTQYF | TGTGCCAGCAGTTTCCGCCTATTTACGCAGTATTTT | many | NA | TRBJ2-3 | TRBV28
CASSSGTSRTDEQFF | TGTGCCAGCAGCTCCGGGACTAGCCGGACGGATGAGCAGTTCTTC | NA | TRBD2 | TRBJ2-1 | TRBV7-9
CAWSLVHTLAGGPGGELFF | TGTGCCTGGAGTCTAGTACATACACTAGCGGGAGGGCCCGGAGGGGAGCTGTTTTTT | NA | TRBD2 | TRBJ2-2 | TRBV30
CAITEARYNSPLHF | TGTGCCATCACAGAGGCCAGGTATAATTCACCCCTCCACTTT | NA | NA | TRBJ1-6 | TRBV10-3
CASSLAKGEVVNYEQYF | TGTGCCAGCAGCTTAGCGAAGGGGGAGGTGGTCAACTACGAGCAGTACTTC | many | NA | TRBJ2-7 | TRBV7-9
CASSQDLGGQAFF | TGTGCCAGCAGCCAAGATCTGGGGGGACAAGCTTTCTTT | NA | NA | TRBJ1-1 | TRBV14
CSVEEAGVLYNEQFF | TGCAGCGTTGAAGAGGCGGGAGTGCTCTACAATGAGCAGTTCTTC | many | TRBD2 | TRBJ2-1 | TRBV29-1
CASSITASVIEQFF | TGTGCCAGTAGTATAACAGCTAGCGTGATTGAGCAGTTCTTC | many | NA | TRBJ2-1 | TRBV19
CASSQVLNTEAFF | TGCGCCAGCAGCCAAGTACTGAACACTGAAGCTTTCTTT | many | NA | TRBJ1-1 | TRBV4-1
CASSLLGTAIYEQYF | TGCGCCAGCAGCTTGCTCGGGACAGCAATCTACGAGCAGTACTTC | many | TRBD1 | TRBJ2-7 | TRBV5-1
CSAREASGGSYNEQFF | TGCAGTGCTAGAGAGGCTAGCGGCGGATCCTACAATGAGCAGTTCTTC | many | TRBD2 | TRBJ2-1 | TRBV20-1
CATSGGQQRNTIYF | TGTGCCACCAGCGGAGGACAGCAAAGAAACACCATATATTTT | NA | NA | TRBJ1-3 | TRBV15
CASSLALGGNMNTEAFF | TGTGCCAGCAGCTTAGCCCTGGGAGGGAACATGAACACTGAAGCTTTCTTT | many | NA | TRBJ1-1 | TRBV7-8
CASTYGNEQFF | TGTGCCAGCACTTACGGCAATGAGCAGTTCTTC | many | NA | TRBJ2-1 | TRBV12-3/TRBV12-4
CASSLNAGTGELFF | TGTGCCAGCAGCTTAAATGCGGGGACCGGGGAGCTGTTTTTT | many | NA | TRBJ2-2 | TRBV7-9
CSVKRDREYEQYF | TGCAGCGTGAAAAGGGACAGAGAGTACGAGCAGTACTTC | many | TRBD1 | TRBJ2-7 | TRBV29-1
CASSLTQGYDYGYTF | TGTGCCAGCAGCCTAACCCAGGGTTATGACTATGGCTACACCTTC | NA | NA | TRBJ1-2 | TRBV7-2
CASSGMRDTQYF | TGTGCCAGCAGTGGGATGAGGGATACGCAGTATTTT | many | NA | TRBJ2-3 | TRBV2
CAISDPGAFGGQYF | TGTGCCATCAGTGATCCGGGCGCCTTTGGAGGGCAGTACTTC | many | NA | TRBJ2-7 | TRBV10-3
CANSLDRGLTPSNQPQHF | TGTGCCAACAGTCTTGACAGGGGACTTACCCCGAGCAATCAGCCCCAGCATTTT | NA | TRBD1 | TRBJ1-5 | TRBV7-9
CASSLLSGGLEQPQHF | TGTGCCAGCTCACTCCTGAGCGGGGGGCTGGAGCAGCCCCAGCATTTT | NA | NA | TRBJ1-5 | TRBV18
CASKGEQWTFF | TGTGCCAGCAAAGGAGAACAGTGGACTTTCTTT | NA | NA | TRBJ1-1 | TRBV25-1
CASSTRELYQPQHF | TGTGCCAGTAGTACCCGGGAACTATATCAGCCCCAGCATTTT | many | NA | TRBJ1-5 | TRBV19
CASSLSSFGAARSYEQYF | TGTGCCAGCAGTTTATCCTCATTCGGAGCGGCCCGCTCCTACGAGCAGTACTTC | many | NA | TRBJ2-7 | TRBV28
CASGSRVYEQYF | TGTGCCAGCGGGTCCAGGGTTTACGAGCAGTACTTC | few | NA | TRBJ2-7 | TRBV6-1
CASSSHIHAPQETQYF | TGTGCCAGCAGCTCCCATATTCACGCACCGCAAGAGACCCAGTACTTC | NA | NA | TRBJ2-5 | TRBV7-9
CASSLWGGSTGELFF | TGTGCCAGCAGTTTATGGGGCGGGAGCACCGGGGAGCTGTTTTTT | NA | TRBD2 | TRBJ2-2 | TRBV28
CASSPRRPRVNTEAFF | TGTGCCAGCAGTCCCCGTAGGCCCAGAGTGAACACTGAAGCTTTCTTT | NA | NA | TRBJ1-1 | TRBV27
CASSLFSQALNEKLFF | TGTGCCAGCAGTTTATTCTCTCAGGCCCTCAATGAAAAACTGTTTTTT | NA | NA | TRBJ1-4 | TRBV28
CASSSPGVGNEQFF | TGTGCCAGCAGCTCCCCGGGGGTGGGGAATGAGCAGTTCTTC | many | NA | TRBJ2-1 | TRBV13
CATSSAETGAYGQPQHF | TGTGCCACCAGCAGTGCCGAGACAGGGGCCTACGGTCAGCCCCAGCATTTT | few | TRBD1 | TRBJ1-5 | TRBV15
CASTNPGNTEAFF | TGTGCCAGCACCAATCCAGGTAACACTGAAGCTTTCTTT | NA | NA | TRBJ1-1 | TRBV6-1
CASSPTGTSGISYEQYF | TGTGCCAGCAGCCCGACCGGGACTAGCGGAATCTCCTACGAGCAGTACTTC | NA | TRBD2 | TRBJ2-7 | TRBV7-3
CSVADGELFF | TGCAGTGTAGCGGACGGGGAGCTGTTTTTT | many | NA | TRBJ2-2 | TRBV20-1
CASSLTGPLSYEQYF | TGCGCCAGCAGCTTGACGGGACCCCTTTCCTACGAGCAGTACTTC | few | NA | TRBJ2-7 | TRBV5-1
CSVEGGQGHTGELFF | TGCAGCGTTGAAGGTGGACAGGGGCACACCGGGGAGCTGTTTTTT | once | TRBD1 | TRBJ2-2 | TRBV29-1
CATSPGLLNTEAFF | TGTGCCACCAGCCCCGGACTGCTGAACACTGAAGCTTTCTTT | few | NA | TRBJ1-1 | TRBV15
CASSYSGQDLRGYNSPLHF | TGTGCCAGCAGTTATTCGGGACAGGATCTCCGGGGGTATAATTCACCCCTCCACTTT | many | TRBD1 | TRBJ1-6 | TRBV28
CATSSGAGGDLDNEQFF | TGTGCCACCAGCAGCGGGGCGGGAGGTGATCTGGACAATGAGCAGTTCTTC | many | TRBD2 | TRBJ2-1 | TRBV15
CASRRGRESSYEQYF | TGTGCCAGCAGGAGGGGGCGGGAGAGCTCCTACGAGCAGTACTTC | many | NA | TRBJ2-7 | TRBV2
CASSGGDTAPGELFF | TGTGCCAGCAGCGGTGGGGACACAGCGCCCGGGGAGCTGTTTTTT | few | NA | TRBJ2-2 | TRBV9
CAITGTDEQYF | TGTGCCATCACAGGGACGGACGAGCAGTACTTC | many | NA | TRBJ2-7 | TRBV10-3
CSVASGSVTGELFF | TGCAGCGTTGCTAGCGGGAGTGTAACCGGGGAGCTGTTTTTT | NA | TRBD2 | TRBJ2-2 | TRBV29-1
CASWQRARSYEQYF | TGTGCCAGCTGGCAGCGGGCCCGCTCCTACGAGCAGTACTTC | many | NA | TRBJ2-7 | TRBV28
CASSPGDRTRSYEQYF | TGTGCCAGCAGCCCCGGAGACAGGACACGCTCCTACGAGCAGTACTTC | NA | NA | TRBJ2-7 | TRBV7-9
CASSPTGAGGETQYF | TGTGCCAGCAGTCCCACAGGGGCAGGAGGAGAGACCCAGTACTTC | few | TRBD1 | TRBJ2-5 | TRBV6-2/TRBV6-3
CATSGAGPTDTQYF | TGTGCCACCAGTGGGGCAGGGCCCACAGATACGCAGTATTTT | NA | NA | TRBJ2-3 | TRBV24-1